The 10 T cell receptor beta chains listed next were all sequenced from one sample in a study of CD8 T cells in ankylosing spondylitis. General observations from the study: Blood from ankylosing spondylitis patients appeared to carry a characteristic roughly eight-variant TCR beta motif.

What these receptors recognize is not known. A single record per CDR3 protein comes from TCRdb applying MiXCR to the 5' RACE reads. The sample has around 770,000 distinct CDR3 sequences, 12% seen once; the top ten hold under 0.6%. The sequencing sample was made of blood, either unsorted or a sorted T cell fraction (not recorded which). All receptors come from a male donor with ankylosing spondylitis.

The CDR3 nucleotides read TGTGCCAGCACCCGGGACATTTGGAGTGAAAAACTGTTTTTT. Its protein product is CASTRDIWSEKLFF. V and J are TRBV6-1 and TRBJ1-4; D possibly corresponds to TRBD1 (6 bases). Germline lookup yields CDR1 MNHNS and CDR2 SASEGT. CDR3 size: 14 residues. V shed 7 bases and J shed 7 bases, with 16 bases lying between them.

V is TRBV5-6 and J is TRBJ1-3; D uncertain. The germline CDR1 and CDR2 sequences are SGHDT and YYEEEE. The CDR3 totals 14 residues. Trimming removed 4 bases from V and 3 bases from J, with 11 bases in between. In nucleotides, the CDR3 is TGTGCCAGCAGCGCGGGGATGATTGGAAACACCATATATTTT. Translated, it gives CASSAGMIGNTIYF.

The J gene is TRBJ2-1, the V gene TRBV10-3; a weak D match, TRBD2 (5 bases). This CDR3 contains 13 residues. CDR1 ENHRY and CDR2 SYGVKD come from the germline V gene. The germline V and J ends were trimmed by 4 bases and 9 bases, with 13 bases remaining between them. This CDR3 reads CAISGGLLLEQFF. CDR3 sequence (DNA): TGTGCCATCAGTGGAGGACTCCTACTTGAGCAGTTCTTC.

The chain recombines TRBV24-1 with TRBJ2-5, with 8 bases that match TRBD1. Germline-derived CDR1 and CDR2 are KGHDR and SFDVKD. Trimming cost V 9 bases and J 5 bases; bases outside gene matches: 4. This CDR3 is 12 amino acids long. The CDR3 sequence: CATGQGLETQYF. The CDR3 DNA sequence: TGTGCCACCGGACAGGGTTTGGAGACCCAGTACTTC.

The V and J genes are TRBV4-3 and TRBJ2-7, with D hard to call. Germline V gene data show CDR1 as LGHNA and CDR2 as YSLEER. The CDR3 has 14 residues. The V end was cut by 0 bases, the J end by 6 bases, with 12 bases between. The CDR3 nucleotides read TGCGCCAGCAGCCAAGAGGGTCCGGCCTTCGAGCAGTACTTC. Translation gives CASSQEGPAFEQYF.

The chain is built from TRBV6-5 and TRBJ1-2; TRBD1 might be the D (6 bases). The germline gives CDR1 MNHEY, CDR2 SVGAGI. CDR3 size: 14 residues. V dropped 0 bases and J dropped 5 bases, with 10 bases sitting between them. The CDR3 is CASSYSNRAYGYTF. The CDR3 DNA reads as TGTGCCAGCAGTTACTCGAACAGGGCGTATGGCTACACCTTC.

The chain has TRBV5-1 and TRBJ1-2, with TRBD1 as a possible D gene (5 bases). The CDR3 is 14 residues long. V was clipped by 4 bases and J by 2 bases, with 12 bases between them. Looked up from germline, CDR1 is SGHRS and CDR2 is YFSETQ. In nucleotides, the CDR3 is TGCGCCAGCAGCGGGACGGAATTCAACTATGGCTACACCTTC. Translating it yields CASSGTEFNYGYTF.

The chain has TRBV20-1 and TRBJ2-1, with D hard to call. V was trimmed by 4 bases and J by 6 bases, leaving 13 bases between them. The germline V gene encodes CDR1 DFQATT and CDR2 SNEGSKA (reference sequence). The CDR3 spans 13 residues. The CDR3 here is CSANRPEINEQFF. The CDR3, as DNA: TGCAGTGCTAACCGCCCCGAGATCAATGAGCAGTTCTTC.

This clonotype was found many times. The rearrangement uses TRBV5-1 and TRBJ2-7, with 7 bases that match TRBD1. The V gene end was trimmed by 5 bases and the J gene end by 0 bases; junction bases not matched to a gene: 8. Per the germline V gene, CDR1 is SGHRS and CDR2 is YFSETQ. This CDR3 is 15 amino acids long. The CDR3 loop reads CASSSGTANSYEQYF. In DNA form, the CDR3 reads TGCGCCAGCAGTTCCGGGACAGCCAACTCCTACGAGCAGTACTTC.

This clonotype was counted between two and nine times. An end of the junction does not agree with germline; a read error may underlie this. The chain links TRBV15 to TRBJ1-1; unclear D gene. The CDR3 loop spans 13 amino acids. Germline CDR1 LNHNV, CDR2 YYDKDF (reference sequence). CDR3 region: CATRRGLNTEAFF. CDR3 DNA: TGTGCCACCAGAAGAGGGTTGAACACTGAAGCTTTCTTT.